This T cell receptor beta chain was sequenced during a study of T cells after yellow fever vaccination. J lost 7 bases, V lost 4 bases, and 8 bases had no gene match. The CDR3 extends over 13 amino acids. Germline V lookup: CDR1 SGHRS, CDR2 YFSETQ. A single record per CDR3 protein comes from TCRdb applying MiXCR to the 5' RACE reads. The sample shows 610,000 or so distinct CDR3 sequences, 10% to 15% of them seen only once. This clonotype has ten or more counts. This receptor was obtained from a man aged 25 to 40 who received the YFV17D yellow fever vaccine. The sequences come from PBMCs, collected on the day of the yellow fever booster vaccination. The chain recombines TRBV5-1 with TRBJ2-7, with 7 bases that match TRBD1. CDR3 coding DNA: TGCGCCAGCAGCGATTCGACAGGGTGGGAGCAGTACTTC. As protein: CASSDSTGWEQYF.